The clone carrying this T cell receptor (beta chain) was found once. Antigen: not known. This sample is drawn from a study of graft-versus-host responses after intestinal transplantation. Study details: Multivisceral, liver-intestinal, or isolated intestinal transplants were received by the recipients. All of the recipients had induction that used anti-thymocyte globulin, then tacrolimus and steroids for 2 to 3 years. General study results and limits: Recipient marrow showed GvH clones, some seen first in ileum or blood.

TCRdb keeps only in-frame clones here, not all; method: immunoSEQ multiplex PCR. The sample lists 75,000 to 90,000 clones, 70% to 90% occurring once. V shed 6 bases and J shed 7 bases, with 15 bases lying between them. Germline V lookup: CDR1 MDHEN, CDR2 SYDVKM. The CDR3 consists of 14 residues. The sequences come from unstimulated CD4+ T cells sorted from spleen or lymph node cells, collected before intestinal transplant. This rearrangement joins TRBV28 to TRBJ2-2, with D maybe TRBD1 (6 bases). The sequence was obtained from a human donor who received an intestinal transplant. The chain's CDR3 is CASSSQGEGGELFF. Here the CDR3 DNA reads TGTGCCAGCAGCTCACAGGGCGAGGGCGGGGAGCTGTTTTTT.